Below are 26 T cell receptor beta chains sequenced from a single sample in a study of prognosis after radiotherapy for stage I lung cancer. Multiplex PCR in two rounds served to amplify TCR beta CDR3 from genomic DNA. Primers (each specific to one TRBV or TRBJ gene) were used in first-round PCR. MiXCR, applied by TCRdb to the multiplex PCR reads, yields one record per CDR3 protein. The repertoire has around 30,000 distinct CDR3 sequences, 25% to 40% of them found once; the top ten carry roughly a third. Sequenced material: PBMCs, taken before or after stereotactic body radiation therapy (not recorded which). The receptors shown here come from a donor over 45 with non-small cell lung cancer.

This clonotype was found a few times. A much larger clone is a single base away; this may be a read error. The chain uses TRBV7-8 and TRBJ2-1, with D perhaps matching TRBD2 (6 bases). CDR1 is SGHVS, CDR2 FQNEAQ, per germline. The CDR3 spans 15 residues. Here the CDR3 reads CASSRLDYPYNEHFF. CDR3 DNA: TGTGCCAGCAGCCGCCTGGACTACCCCTACAATGAGCATTTCTTC. Complete variable domain (other parts from reference TRBV7-8 and TRBJ2-1): GAGVSQSPRYKVAKRGQDVALRCDPISGHVSLFWYQQALGQGPEFLTYFQNEAQLDKSGLPSDRFFAERPEGSVSTLKIQRTQQEDSAVYLCASSRLDYPYNEHFFGPGTRLTVL.

In its sample, this clonotype was seen many times. The rearrangement uses TRBV10-3 and TRBJ2-7, with TRBD1 as a possible D gene (5 bases). This CDR3 has 13 residues. The V end lost 6 bases, the J end lost 0 bases, and 9 bases lay between the germline ends. From germline, CDR1 is ENHRY and CDR2 SYGVKD. In DNA, the CDR3 is TGTGCCATCAGACAGGATAGCTCCTACGAGCAGTACTTC. Its protein product is CAIRQDSSYEQYF.

Concerning this clonotype: One base separates it from a far larger clone, so it is likely a read error. This sequence joins TRBV12-3 or TRBV12-4 and TRBJ2-1; D is ambiguous. V was clipped by 5 bases and J by 0 bases, with 14 bases between them. The CDR3 is 16 residues long. The CDR3 sequence is CASSESPYSSYNEQFF. DNA for the CDR3: TGTGCCAGCAGTGAATCTCCGTATAGCTCCTACAATGAGCAGTTCTTC.

The chain has TRBV5-1 and TRBJ2-7; either TRBD1 or TRBD2 may fit D (5 bases each). V was trimmed by 4 bases and J by 0 bases, leaving 14 bases between them. This CDR3 region has 15 residues. The germline CDR1 and CDR2 sequences are SGHRS and YFSETQ. CDR3 nucleotide sequence: TGCGCCAGCAGCACGGGACGGATTACCTCCTACGAGCAGTACTTC. Translating gives CASSTGRITSYEQYF. The whole variable domain, remainder taken from reference TRBV5-1 and TRBJ2-7, is KAGVTQTPRYLIKTRGQQVTLSCSPISGHRSVSWYQQTPGQGLQFLFEYFSETQRNKGNFPGRFSGRQFSNSRSEMNVSTLELGDSALYLCASSTGRITSYEQYFGPGTRLTVT.

The gene calls are TRBV12-3 or TRBV12-4 and TRBJ1-2, with D unresolved. The CDR3 has 16 amino acids. Between the trimmed V and J ends, which lost 6 bases and 9 bases, there was a span of 26 bases. CDR3 coding DNA: TGTGCCAGCAGACGAGGACGGATACGAGCTAACCATCGCTACACCTTC. It encodes CASRRGRIRANHRYTF.

With regard to this clonotype: A far larger clone differs by one base, so this is likely a read error. V is TRBV7-3 and J is TRBJ2-7; possibly TRBD1 or TRBD2 for D (5 bases each). This CDR3 is built from 15 residues. Germline V gene lookup returns CDR1 SGHTA and CDR2 FQGTGA. The CDR3 DNA reads TGTGCTAGCAGCCCCGGATTCAGGGCAGCGGAGGAGCAGTACTTC. Translation: CASSPGFRAAEEQYF. The variable domain in full, with the rest retrieved from reference TRBV7-3 and TRBJ2-7, is GAGVSQTPSNKVTEKGKYVELRCDPISGHTALYWYRQSLGQGPEFLIYFQGTGAADDSGLPNDRFFAVRPEGSVSTLKIQRTERGDSAVYLCASSPGFRAAEEQYFGPGTRLTVT.

Sample share makes this clonotype medium-sized. The chain combines TRBV27 with TRBJ2-7, with D perhaps TRBD1 (8 bases). The germline V gene has CDR1 MNHEY and CDR2 SMNVEV (reference sequence). The CDR3 covers 15 residues. With 6 bases removed from V and 3 bases from J, the gap between germline ends came to 18 bases. CDR3 coding DNA: TGTGCCAGCAGCTTACAGGGGGGGCGCGACTACGAGCAGTACTTC. This translates into CASSLQGGRDYEQYF.

V is TRBV12-3 or TRBV12-4 and J is TRBJ1-2, with D possibly TRBD1 on 5 matching bases. V was shortened by 8 bases and J by 11 bases, with 24 bases between the two germline ends. This CDR3 is built from 14 residues. CDR3 sequence (DNA): TGTGCCAGCCGAAAACAAGGGGAATACTATGTTTACACCTTC. It encodes CASRKQGEYYVYTF.

This clonotype was detected ten times or more. The V call is TRBV15, the J call TRBJ2-3, with D maybe TRBD2 (7 bases). This CDR3 spans 16 amino acids. Between the trimmed V and J ends, which lost 5 bases and 3 bases, there was a span of 18 bases. Germline V gene lookup returns CDR1 LNHNV and CDR2 YYDKDF (reference sequence). In DNA, the CDR3 is TGTGCCACCAGCTTCCGAGGGGGGAGGGCGACAGATACGCAGTATTTT. As protein: CATSFRGGRATDTQYF.

This clonotype was seen ten or more times. The chain is built from TRBV11-2 and TRBJ1-3; D is undetermined. Germline CDR1 is SGHAT and CDR2 is FQNNGV. The CDR3 is 15 residues long. Trimming took off 3 bases at V and 1 base at J, with 10 bases between the two ends. CDR3 nucleotides: TGTGCCAGCAGCTTCAGAAGCGCGTCTGGAAACACCATATATTTT. Protein product: CASSFRSASGNTIYF.

In this sample, this clonotype turned up many times. This chain uses TRBV9 with TRBJ2-3; 10 bases fit TRBD2. With 0 bases clipped from V and 4 bases from J, the junction kept 5 bases outside the gene matches. The germline gives CDR1 SGDLS, CDR2 YYNGEE. The CDR3 is 16 amino acids. The CDR3 DNA is TGTGCCAGCAGCGTAGGGAGCGGGAGGGCCTCAGATACGCAGTATTTT. Its translation is CASSVGSGRASDTQYF.

This clonotype occurred many times. The chain has TRBV19 and TRBJ2-2; D ambiguous. CDR3 length: 14 residues. Germline V gives CDR1 LNHDA, CDR2 SQIVND (reference sequence). V was clipped by 5 bases and J by 4 bases, with 11 bases between them. The CDR3 nucleotides read TGTGCCAGTAGTGGGCAGACCTTCACCGGGGAGCTGTTTTTT. This translates into CASSGQTFTGELFF.

This clonotype was observed many times. The chain couples TRBV27 to TRBJ1-3; D possibly corresponds to TRBD1 (6 bases). The CDR3 extends over 15 amino acids. The germline gives CDR1 MNHEY, CDR2 SMNVEV (reference sequence). Trimming removed 0 bases from V and 2 bases from J, with 8 bases in between. The CDR3 loop is CASSLSGTTGNTIYF. The CDR3 DNA reads as TGTGCCAGCAGTTTATCCGGGACAACTGGAAACACCATATATTTT.

The CDR3 here is CASSEERLVLQKYF. DNA of the CDR3: TGTGCCAGCAGTGAAGAGCGTCTAGTGCTTCAGAAGTACTTC. The rearrangement links TRBV6-1 to TRBJ2-7; unclear D gene. The CDR3 contains 14 residues. V lost 1 base and J lost 11, with 18 bases in between. CDR1 and CDR2 from the germline V gene are MNHNS and SASEGT.

Ten or more counts support this clonotype. The chain combines TRBV6-1 with TRBJ1-5; 7 nucleotides align to TRBD1. The junction had 15 bases not matched to a gene; V was cut back by 6 bases and J by 7 bases. Germline CDR1 MNHNS, CDR2 SASEGT. The CDR3 has 16 residues. CDR3 DNA sequence: TGTGCCAGCAGCCCATCAGAACAGGGGTGGGGCCAGCCCCAGCATTTT. This gives the protein CASSPSEQGWGQPQHF.

This clonotype was seen ten or more times. This sequence joins TRBV5-6 and TRBJ2-1; TRBD2 is a possible D gene (5 bases). The V and J ends lost 2 bases and 9 bases respectively, with 12 bases between them. The CDR3 is 13 amino acids. Germline V lookup: CDR1 SGHDT, CDR2 YYEEEE. CDR3 loop: CASSLLTAGEQFF. The CDR3 coding sequence is TGTGCCAGCAGCTTACTCACGGCGGGTGAGCAGTTCTTC.

This clonotype was picked up a small number of times. A read error is possible here, since a much larger clone lies one base away. The chain recombines TRBV19 with TRBJ2-7; D gene ambiguous. Germline assignment: CDR1 LNHDA and CDR2 SQIVND (reference sequence). CDR3 length equals 15 residues. Trimming removed 6 bases from V and 1 base from J, with 16 bases in between. CDR3 residues: CASSDPSRRSYEQYF. The CDR3 nucleotides are TGTGCCAGTAGCGACCCCAGTCGGAGATCCTACGAGCAGTACTTC. Together with reference TRBV19 and TRBJ2-7, the CDR3 gives the full variable domain: DGGITQSPKYLFRKEGQNVTLSCEQNLNHDAMYWYRQDPGQGLRLIYYSQIVNDFQKGDIAEGYSVSREKKESFPLTVTSAQKNPTAFYLCASSDPSRRSYEQYFGPGTRLTVT.

Notes on this clonotype: Its ends do not fully match the called genes, so a read error is possible. J is TRBJ1-2 and V is TRBV6-2 or TRBV6-3, with D unclear. Germline CDR1 reads MNHEY; CDR2 reads SVGEGT. The CDR3 covers 12 residues. CDR3 DNA sequence: TGTTCCAGCAGTCCCGACATGGTAGGCTACACCTTC. Residues: CSSSPDMVGYTF.

The genes are TRBV12-3 or TRBV12-4 and TRBJ1-5; TRBD1 matches at 11 bases. The V segment lost 5 bases and the J segment 4 bases; nucleotides outside the gene matches: 4. The CDR3 length is 15 residues. CDR3 DNA sequence: TGTGCCAGCAGTCGGACAGGGGGCATAAATCAGCCCCAGCATTTT. It specifies CASSRTGGINQPQHF.

The genes are TRBV28 and TRBJ2-7, with D perhaps matching TRBD1 (5 bases). Per the germline V gene, CDR1 is MDHEN and CDR2 is SYDVKM. The CDR3 contains 12 residues. CDR3 loop: CVTKGHTYEQYF. DNA for the CDR3: TGTGTCACCAAAGGACATACCTACGAGCAGTACTTC.

This clonotype was detected only a few times. The CDR3 ends on some other residue instead of the conserved phenylalanine or tryptophan, so this is likely a read error. The chain is built from TRBV20-1 and TRBJ1-5, with 8 bases that match TRBD1. The V gene's germline CDR1 is DFQATT and CDR2 SNEGSKA (reference sequence). The CDR3 contains 17 residues. V shed 1 base, J shed 5 bases, and the junction held 13 bases outside the gene matches. For the CDR3, the DNA is TGCAGTGCTAGAGTTCCGGACAGGGCCCTTTTCGATCAGCCCCAGCATCTT. It translates to CSARVPDRALFDQPQHL.

This clonotype was seen ten or more times. J is TRBJ2-1 and V is TRBV2; TRBD2 matches at 7 bases. CDR1 SNHLY and CDR2 FYNNEI come from the germline V gene. The CDR3 runs 16 residues. The J segment lost 2 bases and the V segment lost 0 bases, leaving 4 bases of the junction unmatched. The CDR3 loop reads CASSEAPTSAYNEQFF. The CDR3, as DNA: TGTGCCAGCAGTGAAGCGCCTACTAGCGCCTACAATGAGCAGTTCTTC.

This clonotype was recorded at least ten times. The CDR3 DNA reads TGCAGTGTCGCCCTAGCGGACACAGATACGCAGTATTTT. Its protein is CSVALADTDTQYF. V usage is TRBV20-1 and J usage is TRBJ2-3, with TRBD2 matching 7 bases. Losses at the gene ends were 7 bases for V and 2 bases for J; bases not matched to a gene: 6. CDR1 and CDR2 (germline): DFQATT, SNEGSKA (reference sequence). This CDR3 spans 13 amino acids.

The chain recombines TRBV24-1 with TRBJ2-7; D is unresolved. Trimming took 3 bases from V and 2 from J, leaving 13 bases between them. Germline V gene data show CDR1 as KGHDR and CDR2 as SFDVKD. The CDR3 covers 15 residues. The CDR3 is CATSDPRLAPYEQYF. In DNA form, the CDR3 reads TGTGCCACCAGTGATCCGCGGTTAGCTCCCTACGAGCAGTACTTC.

This clonotype has ten or more counts. V and J are TRBV28 and TRBJ1-5; a weak D match, TRBD1 (5 bases). The CDR3 sequence is 14 residues long. With 2 bases removed from V and 5 bases from J, the gap between germline ends came to 10 bases. CDR1 and CDR2 from the germline V gene are MDHEN and SYDVKM. CDR3 protein: CASSLRDGYQPQHF. CDR3 nucleotides: TGTGCCAGCAGTTTACGGGACGGATATCAGCCCCAGCATTTT.

This clonotype was seen repeatedly, ten times or more. The chain couples TRBV4-1 to TRBJ1-5; TRBD1 is a possible D gene (5 bases). The V end lost 5 bases, the J end lost 9 bases, and 17 bases lay between the germline ends. CDR3 size: 14 residues. In germline, CDR1 is MGHRA, CDR2 YSYEKL. The CDR3 sequence: CASSDVGGIWPQHF. For the CDR3, the DNA is TGCGCCAGCAGCGACGTGGGGGGGATCTGGCCCCAGCATTTT.